The clone carrying this T cell receptor beta chain was counted only a few times. The antigen is unknown. It was with 60 Vbeta and 13 Jbeta primers that the PCR ran. Clones were read by immunoSEQ multiplex PCR, and TCRdb kept only the in-frame ones, dropping some. The table lists about 140,000 clones, around a tenth of them singletons. The data are from a study of cytomegalovirus exposure and HLA in healthy donors. Points from the study as a whole: There were approximately 150 TCR beta chains listed as cytomegalovirus-associated. Reports state that TCR beta sequences accurately predicted most subjects' HLA-A and HLA-B alleles. In a later analysis, several top co-occurrence clusters appeared linked to parvovirus B19, influenza, CMV and Epstein-Barr virus.

The J segment lost 4 bases and the V segment lost 3 bases, leaving 3 bases of the junction unmatched. Germline V gives CDR1 MGHRA, CDR2 YSYEKL. This CDR3 spans 14 amino acids. The rearrangement joins TRBV4-1 to TRBJ1-2, with 9 nucleotides matching TRBD1. This TCR was recovered from a man aged 50 or older in good health and CMV-seronegative. The sample was PBMCs. Here the CDR3 reads CASSQRTGVYGYTF. The CDR3 bases are TGCGCCAGCAGCCAGCGGACAGGGGTCTATGGCTACACCTTC.